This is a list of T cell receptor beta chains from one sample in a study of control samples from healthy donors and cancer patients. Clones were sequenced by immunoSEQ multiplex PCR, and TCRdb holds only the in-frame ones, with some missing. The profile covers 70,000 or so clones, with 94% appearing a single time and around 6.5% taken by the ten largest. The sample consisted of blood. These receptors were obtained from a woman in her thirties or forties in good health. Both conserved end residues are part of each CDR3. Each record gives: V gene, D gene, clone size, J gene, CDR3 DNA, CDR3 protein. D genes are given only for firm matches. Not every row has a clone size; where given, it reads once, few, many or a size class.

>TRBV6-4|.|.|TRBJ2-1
TGTGCCAGCAGTGGGGGTCCAGACAATGAGCAGTTCTTC
CASSGGPDNEQFF
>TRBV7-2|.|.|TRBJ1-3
TGTGCCAGCAGCTTGGGCAGCGGCAGAAACACCATATATTTT
CASSLGSGRNTIYF
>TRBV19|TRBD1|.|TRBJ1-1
TGTGCCATAAGGACAGGGGAGACTGAAGCTTTCTTT
CAIRTGETEAFF
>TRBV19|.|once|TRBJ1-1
TGTGCCAGTAGGCCTATAGAATCCCGGCTGGAAGCTTTCTTT
CASRPIESRLEAFF
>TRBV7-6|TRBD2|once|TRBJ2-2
TGTGCCAGCAGTCGGACTAGCGGTAACACCGGGGAGCTGTTTTTT
CASSRTSGNTGELFF
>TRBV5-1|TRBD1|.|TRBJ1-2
TGCGCCAGCAGCTCCGGGACAGGGGCTGGCGGCTACACCTTC
CASSSGTGAGGYTF
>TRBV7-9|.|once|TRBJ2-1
TGTGCCAGCAGCTTGGGGCATGGAACAGCCTACAATGAGCAGTTCTTC
CASSLGHGTAYNEQFF
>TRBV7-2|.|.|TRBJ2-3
TGTGCCAGCAGTGTGGGGTATAGAGATACGCAGTATTTT
CASSVGYRDTQYF
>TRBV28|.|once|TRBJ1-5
TGTGCCAGCAGTTTCCGTCCTTGGGGCAATCAGCCCCAGCATTTT
CASSFRPWGNQPQHF
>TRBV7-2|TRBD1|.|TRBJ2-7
TGTGCCAGCAGCCTCTTCGCGACAGGGATCGAGCAGTACTTC
CASSLFATGIEQYF